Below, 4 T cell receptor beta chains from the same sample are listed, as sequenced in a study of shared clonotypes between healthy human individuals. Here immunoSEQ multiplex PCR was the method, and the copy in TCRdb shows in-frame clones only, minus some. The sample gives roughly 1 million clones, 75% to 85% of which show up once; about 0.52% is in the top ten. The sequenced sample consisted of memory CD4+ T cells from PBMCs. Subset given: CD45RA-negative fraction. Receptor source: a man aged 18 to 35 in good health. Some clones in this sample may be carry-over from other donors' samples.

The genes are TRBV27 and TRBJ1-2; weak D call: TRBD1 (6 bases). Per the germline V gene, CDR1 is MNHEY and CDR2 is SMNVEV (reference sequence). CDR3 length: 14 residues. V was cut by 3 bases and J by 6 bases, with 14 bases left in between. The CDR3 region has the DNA TGTGCCAGCAGTTTTTCCGGGGGCGCTGATGGCTACACCTTC. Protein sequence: CASSFSGGADGYTF.

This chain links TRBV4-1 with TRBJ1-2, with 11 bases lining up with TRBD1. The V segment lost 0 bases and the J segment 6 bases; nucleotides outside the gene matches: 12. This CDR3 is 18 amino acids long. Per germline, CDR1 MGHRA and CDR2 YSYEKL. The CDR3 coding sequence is TGCGCCAGCAGCCAAGATTTAGGACAGGGGGCGCTGATCGATGGCTACACCTTC. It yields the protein CASSQDLGQGALIDGYTF.

CDR3 nucleotide sequence: TGCGCCAGCAGCTTGGCCGCAGGGGATCGAGACTACACCTTC. It codes for CASSLAAGDRDYTF. This sequence joins TRBV5-1 and TRBJ1-2, with TRBD1 as a possible D gene (6 bases). CDR3 length: 14 residues. The germline CDR1 and CDR2 sequences are SGHRS and YFSETQ. Deletions cut 0 bases from V and 10 bases from J, with 16 bases between.

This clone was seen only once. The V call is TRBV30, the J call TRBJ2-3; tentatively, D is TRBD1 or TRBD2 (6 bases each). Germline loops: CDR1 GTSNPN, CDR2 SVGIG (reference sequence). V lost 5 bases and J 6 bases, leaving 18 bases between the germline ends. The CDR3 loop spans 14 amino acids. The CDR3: CAWGGTWGADTQYF. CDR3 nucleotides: TGTGCCTGGGGAGGGACCTGGGGGGCCGATACGCAGTATTTT.